The rows below give T cell receptor beta chains drawn from one sample of a study of shared clonotypes between healthy human individuals. The protocol was immunoSEQ multiplex PCR, while the TCRdb copy is restricted to in-frame clones and leaves out a portion. The top ten hold approximately 0.2% of the sample, which has roughly 770,000 clones, around 96% seen once. The material sequenced was naive CD8+ T cells sorted from blood. The receptors stem from a man aged 25-40 years in good health. The CDR3 runs from the conserved cysteine through the conserved F or W. D genes are given only for firm matches. Some rows have no size entry. The others give once, few or many, or a class for an expanded clone.

TRBJ2-7 | TRBV29-1 | . | . | CSVEDHSPYEQYF | TGCAGCGTTGAAGATCACTCCCCCTACGAGCAGTACTTC
TRBJ1-1 | TRBV30 | . | . | CAWSVRGPVEAFF | TGTGCCTGGAGTGTACGCGGACCGGTTGAAGCTTTCTTT
TRBJ2-4 | TRBV29-1 | . | . | CSARGGLGKNIQYF | TGCAGCGCCCGAGGAGGCCTGGGCAAAAACATTCAGTACTTC
TRBJ2-4 | TRBV5-1 | . | . | CASSNGPPTQDIQYF | TGCGCCAGCAGCAACGGTCCACCGACCCAGGACATTCAGTACTTC
TRBJ2-1 | TRBV15 | TRBD2 | . | CATSRDRDYYNEQFF | TGTGCCACCAGCAGAGACCGGGACTACTACAATGAGCAGTTCTTC
TRBJ2-7 | TRBV28 | . | . | CASSFDPRDTPSYEQYF | TGTGCCAGCAGTTTCGATCCCCGGGACACCCCCTCCTACGAGCAGTACTTC
TRBJ1-2 | TRBV29-1 | TRBD1 | . | CSVEDRYGYTF | TGCAGCGTTGAGGACAGGTATGGCTACACCTTC
TRBJ2-2 | TRBV27 | TRBD2 | . | CATKREMDTGELFF | TGTGCCACCAAGCGGGAGATGGACACCGGGGAGCTGTTTTTT
TRBJ2-1 | TRBV5-3 | . | . | CARSLTSPSSYNEQFF | TGTGCCAGAAGCTTGACTAGCCCGAGCTCCTACAATGAGCAGTTCTTC
TRBJ2-1 | TRBV29-1 | . | . | CSVESPISVSYNEQFF | TGCAGCGTTGAATCCCCTATATCCGTCTCCTACAATGAGCAGTTCTTC
TRBJ1-2 | TRBV5-4 | TRBD1 | . | CASSLQGSWYGYTF | TGTGCCAGCAGCTTACAGGGGAGTTGGTATGGCTACACCTTC
TRBJ2-7 | TRBV27 | TRBD1 | . | CASSPLGQGDYEQYF | TGTGCCAGCAGTCCCTTGGGACAGGGAGACTACGAGCAGTACTTC
TRBJ2-1 | TRBV29-1 | . | . | CSVELQGEQFF | TGCAGCGTTGAACTTCAAGGGGAGCAGTTCTTC
TRBJ1-1 | TRBV6-5 | . | once | CASSKQGGGTEAFF | TGTGCCAGCAGTAAACAGGGCGGGGGCACTGAAGCTTTCTTT
TRBJ2-7 | TRBV25-1 | . | . | CASSDQLAVTYEQYF | TGTGCCAGCAGTGACCAGTTGGCAGTCACCTACGAGCAGTACTTC
TRBJ2-1 | TRBV7-6 | . | . | CASSLPSGLSEQFF | TGTGCCAGCAGCTTACCCTCAGGGCTCAGTGAGCAGTTCTTC
TRBJ2-1 | TRBV11-2 | . | . | CASSLGRGGQRVNEQFF | TGTGCCAGCAGCTTGGGTAGGGGCGGACAGAGGGTGAATGAGCAGTTCTTC
TRBJ2-1 | TRBV11-3 | TRBD2 | . | CASSPGLAGGNEQFF | TGTGCCAGCAGCCCAGGACTAGCGGGAGGCAATGAGCAGTTCTTC
TRBJ1-2 | TRBV30 | TRBD1 | . | CAWVEGDSYGYTF | TGTGCCTGGGTGGAAGGGGACAGCTATGGCTACACCTTC
TRBJ1-3 | TRBV9 | . | . | CASSVSGNTIYF | TGTGCCAGCAGCGTTAGTGGAAACACCATATATTTT
TRBJ2-7 | TRBV27 | . | . | CASSLRGFYEQYF | TGTGCCAGCAGTTTAAGGGGCTTTTACGAGCAGTACTTC
TRBJ2-7 | TRBV7-2 | . | . | CASSLEVVAVSYEQYF | TGTGCCAGCAGCTTAGAAGTGGTTGCGGTGTCCTACGAGCAGTACTTC
TRBJ2-6 | TRBV9 | . | . | CASSPNFGANVLTF | TGTGCCAGCAGCCCCAACTTTGGGGCCAACGTCCTGACTTTC
TRBJ2-7 | TRBV7-8 | . | . | CASSLEQRSYEQYF | TGTGCCAGCAGCTTAGAACAGCGTTCCTACGAGCAGTACTTC
TRBJ2-1 | TRBV27 | TRBD1 | . | CASSWTGNYNEQFF | TGTGCCAGCAGTTGGACAGGGAATTACAATGAGCAGTTCTTC
TRBJ2-3 | TRBV2 | . | . | CASGSPTRTQYF | TGTGCCAGCGGCTCCCCAACGCGGACGCAGTATTTT
TRBJ1-3 | TRBV11-2 | . | . | CASSLGQGNTIYF | TGTGCCAGCAGCTTAGGACAGGGAAACACCATATATTTT
TRBJ2-3 | TRBV7-2 | TRBD2 | . | CASSVAGLAGPRDTDTQYF | TGTGCCAGCAGCGTGGCCGGACTAGCGGGACCACGGGACACAGATACGCAGTATTTT
TRBJ2-7 | TRBV19 | TRBD2 | . | CASSTGLAGLSEQYF | TGTGCCAGTAGTACGGGACTAGCGGGACTGTCCGAGCAGTACTTC
TRBJ1-3 | TRBV29-1 | . | . | CSVTDSGNTIYF | TGCAGCGTTACCGATTCCGGAAACACCATATATTTT